The 8 T cell receptor beta chains in this list originate from one sample, sequenced in a study of blood T cell repertoires in COVID-19. Method: immunoSEQ multiplex PCR; TCRdb's copy keeps in-frame clones and lacks some. Among 150,000 to 200,000 clones listed, approximately 84% were seen once. The material sequenced was peripheral blood. These receptors all come from a human donor with acute or convalescent COVID-19. The donor label of this sample is uncertain.

This sequence joins TRBV7-2 and TRBJ2-1, with a possible D match to TRBD2 (5 bases). Germline V gene data show CDR1 as SGHTA and CDR2 as FQGNSA. The V gene lost 5 bases and the J gene lost 8 bases, with 16 bases spanning the gap. The CDR3 has 14 residues. This chain's CDR3 is CASSARRGSDEQFF. In nucleotides, the CDR3 is TGTGCCAGCAGCGCCCGACGAGGGAGCGATGAGCAGTTCTTC.

The chain links TRBV28 to TRBJ1-1; a weak D match, TRBD1 (5 bases). The CDR3 is 16 amino acids. V was cut by 0 bases and J by 3 bases, with 14 bases left in between. The germline V gene has CDR1 MDHEN and CDR2 SYDVKM. The DNA for the CDR3 is TGTGCCAGCAGTTTATGGGCCCGGGGAGGGGACACTGAAGCTTTCTTT. As protein: CASSLWARGGDTEAFF.

The J gene is TRBJ1-2, the V gene TRBV19; TRBD1 agrees at 9 bases. The germline CDR1 and CDR2 sequences are LNHDA and SQIVND (reference sequence). The CDR3 runs to 15 residues. V trimming: 0 bases; J trimming: 8 bases; junction bases outside the gene matches: 7. CDR3 DNA sequence: TGTGCCAGTAGTATAGATCGACAGGGGGTAGGAGGCTACACCTTC. Protein product: CASSIDRQGVGGYTF. Combining the CDR3 with reference TRBV19 and TRBJ1-2 gives the whole variable domain DGGITQSPKYLFRKEGQNVTLSCEQNLNHDAMYWYRQDPGQGLRLIYYSQIVNDFQKGDIAEGYSVSREKKESFPLTVTSAQKNPTAFYLCASSIDRQGVGGYTFGSGTRLTVV.

The chain recombines TRBV28 with TRBJ2-7, with a weak D call TRBD2 (7 bases). The CDR3 runs to 16 residues. The ends were cut back, 6 bases at V and 6 bases at J, with 24 bases in the middle. Germline CDR1 MDHEN, CDR2 SYDVKM. The DNA of the CDR3 is TGTGCCAGCAGGGCCTCGGGGGGCGGGTTTTCGGGCGAGCAGTACTTC. Residues: CASRASGGGFSGEQYF.

V and J are TRBV2 and TRBJ2-7, with a possible D match to TRBD1 (6 bases). V lost 7 bases and J lost 3, with 10 bases in between. The CDR3 is made up of 12 amino acids. CDR1 and CDR2 (germline): SNHLY, FYNNEI. CDR3 sequence: CASKVDSYEQYF. The CDR3 DNA reads as TGTGCCAGCAAAGTGGACAGCTACGAGCAGTACTTC.

V usage is TRBV11-2 and J usage is TRBJ2-4; D might be TRBD1 (6 bases). The germline CDR1 and CDR2 sequences are SGHAT and FQNNGV. The length of the CDR3 is 17 residues. V lost 5 bases, J lost 0 bases, and 17 bases lay in between. The CDR3 DNA reads TGTGCCAGCAGCCCCCGAGGACAGACCTTAGCCAAAAACATTCAGTACTTC. It is translated as CASSPRGQTLAKNIQYF.

This clone was seen just once. The chain is built from TRBV5-1 and TRBJ1-2; 7 nucleotides align to TRBD1. The CDR3 has 14 amino acids. With V trimmed by 4 bases and J by 4 bases, 7 bases remained unmatched. Germline values: CDR1 SGHRS, CDR2 YFSETQ. CDR3 bases: TGCGCCAGCAGCCGGGACTCAGGGGGCTATGGCTACACCTTC. Translation gives CASSRDSGGYGYTF.

J is TRBJ2-3 and V is TRBV6-6; the match to TRBD2 covers 7 bases. Germline-derived CDR1 and CDR2 are MNHNY and SVGAGI (reference sequence). The CDR3 length is 16 residues. Trimming cost V 2 bases and J 2 bases; bases outside gene matches: 7. The DNA of the CDR3 is TGTGCCAGCAGTTACAGAGCGGGGAACGACACAGATACGCAGTATTTT. Its protein product is CASSYRAGNDTDTQYF.